This T cell receptor beta chain was sequenced during a study of PD-1 blockade in classical Hodgkin lymphoma. The CDR3 is 14 amino acids. Trimming removed 3 bases from V and 3 bases from J, with 8 bases in between. Germline lookup yields CDR1 SGHNT and CDR2 YENEEA. Autologous stem cell transplantation was followed by relapse in every patient, and brentuximab vedotin exposure varied. This clone was detected only once. Profiling relied on immunoSEQ multiplex PCR, and the TCRdb table lists in-frame clones only, not all of them. The table shows around 15,000 clones, with over 80% occurring only once. This sequence originates from a human donor with classical Hodgkin lymphoma. Sample: peripheral blood mononuclear cells (PBMCs), taken before the second cycle of nivolumab. V and J are TRBV11-3 and TRBJ2-2; D unclear. The CDR3, as DNA: TGTGCCAGCAGCTTCTCAGGAGACACCGGGGAGCTGTTTTTT. It codes for CASSFSGDTGELFF.